Described below is a single TCR beta chain sequence and its context. No antigen is known for it. V dropped 1 base and J dropped 0; count of bases not matched to a gene: 8. This CDR3 is 18 amino acids long. CDR1 and CDR2 from the germline V gene are MGHRA and YSYEKL. This specimen comes from a study of cytomegalovirus exposure and HLA in healthy donors. Findings of the study overall: Earlier analysis looked at TCR beta V segments, and most were productive about 90% or about 30% of the time.

Use of 60 Vbeta and 13 Jbeta primers characterized the PCR. Libraries were prepared by immunoSEQ multiplex PCR; TCRdb keeps only in-frame clonotypes and omits some of them. The sample lists 95,000 to 120,000 clones; approximately 80% were seen once. V gene TRBV4-1 combines with J gene TRBJ2-1; 8 bases are a match to TRBD2. Sequenced: PBMCs. The source is a woman aged 25 to 39 in good health and CMV-seropositive. CDR3 residues: CASSQGSTSGSSYNEQFF. CDR3 in DNA: TGCGCCAGCAGCCAAGGGTCCACTAGCGGAAGCTCCTACAATGAGCAGTTCTTC.